This TCR beta chain was captured in a study of blood T cell repertoires in COVID-19. Study summary: COVID-19 samples from acute and convalescent phases originated in the United States, Italy and Spain.

Grouping used clinical history reported by participants in a survey and questionnaire. Symptom resolution, clearance, or two negative PCRs marked the recovered donors of Cohort 3. This CDR3 comprises 15 residues. Germline CDR1 and CDR2: SGHTA and FQGTGA. J was trimmed by 4 bases and V by 5 bases; bases with no gene match: 6. Libraries were prepared by immunoSEQ multiplex PCR; TCRdb keeps only in-frame clonotypes and omits some of them. The sample contains fewer than 450,000 clones, approximately 90% of which appear only once. The V and J genes are TRBV7-3 and TRBJ2-5, with TRBD1 matching 11 bases. Material for sequencing was PBMCs or T cells enriched from blood (not recorded which). The source is a woman aged 18-29 years who had recovered from COVID-19. This CDR3 reads CASSTGQGARETQYF. CDR3 DNA sequence: TGTGCCAGCAGCACCGGACAGGGGGCTAGAGAGACCCAGTACTTC.